This T cell receptor beta chain stems from a study of blood T cell repertoires in COVID-19. About the study: Researchers got acute and convalescent COVID-19 samples from the United States, Italy and Spain. PBMCs, B-cell-depleted T cells, or T cells were the source of the cDNA or gDNA that made up the material.

Germline values: CDR1 SGDLS, CDR2 YYNGEE. CDR3 length equals 19 residues. V lost 0 bases to trimming and J lost 0 bases; unmatched junction nucleotides: 10. Authors' methods: Estimated nucleated cell counts came from reference gene primer amplification. Some clones are missing from TCRdb's copy, which holds only in-frame ones; the method was immunoSEQ multiplex PCR. The D gene and trimming were derived from the DNA, and the V and J assignments and clone size from that table. The profile shows more than 70,000 clones, approximately 82% of them singletons. This clone was found once. Sequencing used peripheral blood. The chain has TRBV9 and TRBJ2-7, with 12 nucleotides matching TRBD2. The receptor was derived from a woman between 65 and 79 years old with acute or convalescent COVID-19. The CDR3 protein is CASSVGLLAGGPGSYEQYF. The DNA of the CDR3 is TGTGCCAGCAGCGTAGGTTTGCTAGCGGGAGGGCCCGGCTCCTACGAGCAGTACTTC.